This TCR beta chain was sequenced during a study of T cell repertoires in cytomegalovirus infection. Across the whole study: It was the public TCR beta signatures that indicated both CMV infection and matching HLA type.

V was clipped by 7 bases and J by 7 bases; unmatched bases: 7. The CDR3 covers 12 residues. CDR1 SQVTM and CDR2 ANQGSEA come from the germline V gene. Overall study findings and caveats: Of the TCR beta families, the public ones yielded a cumulative frequency that identified carriers of CMV plus the relevant HLA. In two of eight donors, the top clonotype was HLA-C-restricted CMV-specific.

This clonotype was observed a few times. Its antigen is not identified. TCRdb analysed the reads with MiXCR anew, one entry per CDR3 protein. Among roughly 600,000 distinct CDR3 sequences listed, 24% were seen once. This chain joins TRBV29-1 and TRBJ1-2; 9 bases fit TRBD1. The source material was CD8+ T cells from PBMCs. This TCR came from a human donor in good health (CMV status not recorded). Some clones in this sample may be carry-over from other donors' samples. In DNA, the CDR3 is TGCAGCGATACAGGGGGCGCGTTTGGCTACACCTTC. It translates to CSDTGGAFGYTF.